The 2 T cell receptor beta chains below come from one sample, sequenced in a study of graft-versus-host responses after intestinal transplantation (dated by TCRdb to the early 2020s). The sample's time point label, decoded: cells obtained before transplantation from donor or recipient. Their specific antigens are unknown. Library prep was done by the immunoSEQ multiplex PCR assay. TCRdb took over this immuneACCESS table, retaining in-frame rearrangements with V and J assigned. Such tables are incomplete; in checked studies, under half of the missing clones stem from an unresolved V gene, and the remainder is unexplained. The sample yields over 100,000 clones; over 80% were counted once. The ten largest make up 0.095% to 0.15% of the sample. The input for sequencing was unstimulated CD4+ T cells sorted from spleen or lymph node cells, taken before intestinal transplant. Source of these receptors: a human donor who received an intestinal transplant.

The chain uses TRBV18 and TRBJ1-2; the D gene is possibly TRBD1 (5 bases). Trimming cost V 1 base and J 4 bases, with 13 bases left between them. CDR1 is KGHSH and CDR2 is LQKENI in the germline V gene. The CDR3 runs to 15 residues. CDR3 in DNA: TGTGCCAGCTCACCACGCGGGGCGCGGGTCTATGGCTACACCTTC. This gives the protein CASSPRGARVYGYTF.

This chain joins TRBV7-2 and TRBJ2-1, with 10 bases aligning to TRBD2. The CDR3 length is 16 residues. The germline V gene encodes CDR1 SGHTA and CDR2 FQGNSA. J was trimmed by 4 bases and V by 4 bases; bases with no gene match: 7. CDR3 residues: CASSYTGTSAYNEQFF. The CDR3 coding sequence is TGTGCCAGCAGCTACACCGGGACTAGCGCTTACAATGAGCAGTTCTTC.